Listed here are 9 T cell receptor beta chains from one sample, sequenced in a study of blood T cell repertoires in COVID-19. The method was immunoSEQ multiplex PCR; TCRdb's version includes in-frame clones alone and lacks a portion of them. The sample holds approximately 200,000 clones, roughly nine tenths seen once. Sequenced material: peripheral blood. These receptors all stem from a man aged 70-80 years with acute or convalescent COVID-19.

The chain carries TRBV6-6 and TRBJ1-2; D remains ambiguous. CDR1 and CDR2 from the germline V gene are MNHNY and SVGAGI (reference sequence). The CDR3 extends over 14 amino acids. V lost 0 bases and J lost 8, with 13 bases in between. The CDR3 protein is CASSYSRKSGGYTF. The CDR3 DNA sequence: TGTGCCAGCAGTTACTCACGGAAATCGGGGGGCTACACCTTC.

This clone showed up just a few times. Here the CDR3 DNA reads TGCAGCGTGTACAGCTCCTACAATGAGCAGTTCTTC. This encodes CSVYSSYNEQFF. The V call is TRBV29-1, the J call TRBJ2-1; D unresolved. Germline V CDR1 and CDR2: SQVTM, ANQGSEA. V was cut by 6 bases and J by 0 bases, with 6 bases left in between. This CDR3 spans 12 amino acids.

V gene TRBV4-1 combines with J gene TRBJ2-1, with 7 bases identical to TRBD1. V gave up 3 bases and J gave up 8 bases; unmatched junction bases: 7. The germline gives CDR1 MGHRA, CDR2 YSYEKL. The CDR3 sequence is 14 residues long. DNA for the CDR3: TGCGCCAGCAGCCAGTCAAGACAGGGCCATGAGCAGTTCTTC. Protein product: CASSQSRQGHEQFF.

The J gene is TRBJ2-2, the V gene TRBV5-1, with D possibly being TRBD1 (5 bases). Trimming cost V 4 bases and J 7 bases, with 17 bases left between them. The CDR3 runs 15 residues. CDR1 is SGHRS and CDR2 is YFSETQ in the germline V gene. CDR3 residues: CASSPQGRNVGELFF. CDR3 DNA sequence: TGCGCCAGCAGCCCGCAGGGTCGTAACGTCGGGGAGCTGTTTTTT.

The sample holds a few counts of this clone. The rearrangement joins TRBV3-1 (or the pseudogene TRBV3-2) to TRBJ2-7, with 9 bases identical to TRBD1. Germline V gene lookup returns CDR1 LGHDT and CDR2 YNNKEL (reference sequence). The CDR3 has 14 residues. V lost 4 bases to trimming and J lost 3 bases; unmatched junction nucleotides: 4. In DNA, the CDR3 is TGTGCCAGCAGCCGGGACAGGGCTTTCTACGAGCAGTACTTC. Translation: CASSRDRAFYEQYF.

This clone was seen just once. This chain joins TRBV6-5 and TRBJ1-2, with TRBD1 matching 7 bases. V was clipped by 0 bases and J by 8 bases; unmatched bases: 6. The germline CDR1 and CDR2 sequences are MNHEY and SVGAGI. This CDR3 spans 14 amino acids. In DNA form, the CDR3 reads TGTGCCAGCAGTTACTCGACAGGGCTGAGGGGCTACACCTTC. It translates to CASSYSTGLRGYTF.

The chain carries TRBV4-1 and TRBJ2-7; TRBD2 agrees at 9 bases. Germline loops: CDR1 MGHRA, CDR2 YSYEKL. The CDR3 spans 16 residues. With V trimmed by 4 bases and J by 3 bases, 10 bases remained unmatched. The CDR3 reads CASSRETTSGNYEQYF. CDR3 nucleotide sequence: TGCGCCAGCAGCCGAGAGACGACTAGCGGAAACTACGAGCAGTACTTC.

CDR3 coding DNA: TGTGCCAGCAGCCAAGATTTGGGCATTGGGGCCAACGTCCTGACTTTC. This sequence encodes CASSQDLGIGANVLTF. The chain recombines TRBV3-1 (or the pseudogene TRBV3-2) with TRBJ2-6; D not certain. Germline-derived CDR1 and CDR2 are LGHDT and YNNKEL (reference sequence). The CDR3 is 16 residues long. Between the trimmed V and J ends, which lost 0 bases and 3 bases, there was a span of 9 bases.

The chain is built from TRBV6-1 and TRBJ1-2; D uncertain. The CDR3 has 15 residues. The germline V gene has CDR1 MNHNS and CDR2 SASEGT. Trimming removed 2 bases at V and 7 bases at J, with 17 bases between. CDR3 loop: CASSETQTHPAGYTF. The CDR3 nucleotides are TGTGCCAGCAGTGAAACCCAGACACATCCTGCTGGCTACACCTTC.